The sequence of this T cell receptor beta chain was determined in a study of PD-1 blockade in classical Hodgkin lymphoma (dated by TCRdb to the early 2020s). Study-level background: Nivolumab dosing was 3 mg/kg intravenously every 2 weeks, continuing until either disease progression or unacceptable toxicity. To define a peripheral blood immune signature of response to PD-1 blockade in classical Hodgkin lymphoma, the study combined TCR beta sequencing with CyTOF.

The full study reports these points: A significant rise by C4D1 was seen in CD4+ but not CD8+ TCR diversity (p=0.0027 vs p=0.16), with the rise being most apparent in complete responders (p=0.02). Only a single clinical trial cohort was studied, and what caused the repertoire differences, possibly disease activity or prior therapy, remained undefined. Baseline TCR diversity was reported as lower in newly diagnosed patients than in healthy donors, and lower still in relapsed/refractory patients. Trial patients with a complete response had baseline diversity similar to that of newly diagnosed patients, while partial responders and progressors had significantly lower diversity. Lower diversity was observed in patients in whom nivolumab was started less than 1 year after ASCT, and these patients were excluded from later analyses so that confounding by immune reconstitution would be avoided.

CDR1 and CDR2 are drawn from the germline V gene: SNHLY, FYNNEI. The CDR3 contains 16 residues, cysteine and phenylalanine counted. The DNA shown is the 48-base CDR3, in frame from base 1. V is shortened by 10 bases, J by 3 bases, and the region joining them spans 19 bases. The table lists this clone with a few counts. It lacks a known antigen. The sample holds no much larger clone one base away, and base qualities are not on file. Genomic DNA was extracted with the Qiagen DNeasy kit from unsorted PBMCs and from negatively selected CD4+ and CD8+ fractions. Amplification of TCR beta CDR3 regions was done by immunoSEQ multiplex PCR with primers that anneal to V and J segments. A synthetic immune receptor repertoire was used to minimize amplification bias, and remaining bias was computationally removed after sequencing. The authors' analysis ran thus. Custom Python scripts were used to quantify repertoire diversity as the Shannon entropy index. Unsorted, CD4+ and CD8+ repertoires were analyzed separately, except in combined analyses where CD4+ and CD8+ sequences were merged in silico. A clone counted as expanded when the clone's frequency after treatment rose at least 2-fold relative to C1D1, and clones undetected at baseline were given a pseudocount of 0.5. Singleton clones were defined as clones with 0 or 1 copy at C1D1, and non-singleton clones were defined as clones with 2 or more copies. By matching protein sequences in sorted samples from the same patient, clones expanded in unsorted samples were annotated as CD4+, CD8+ or unknown. Diversity changes from C1D1 to C4D1 were tested in paired samples using Wilcoxon tests. TCRdb re-hosts the immuneACCESS table, in-frame sequences only. Its copies lack some clones; in the studies checked, an unresolved V gene accounts for under half of them, and the cause for the rest is not known. That table supplies the V and J calls and clone size; D and trimming were determined from the DNA. For this sample the table gives about 14,000 clones, of which 85% to 90% were detected only once. The top ten clones comprise approximately 35% of the sample.

The sample's time point, from its label and the paper: cycle 1 day 1 (C1D1), immediately before nivolumab initiation. All trial patients had relapsed after autologous stem cell transplantation, with cohorts A, B and C differing in prior brentuximab vedotin exposure. The trial cohort was composed of some 57 patients with relapsed/refractory classical Hodgkin lymphoma, for whom complete response, partial response or progressive disease was recorded as best overall response. In the multi-cohort phase II CheckMate 205 trial, trial patients received single-agent nivolumab. An independent review committee assessed best overall response by applying the 2007 International Working Group response criteria. Trial PBMCs were collected just before the start of nivolumab (C1D1) and during therapy at cycle 2 day 1 and cycle 4 day 1. Peripheral blood was collected in 8 mL Vacutainer Cell Preparation Tubes, from which PBMCs were isolated by centrifugation and then cryopreserved.

The specimen was peripheral blood mononuclear cells (PBMCs), collected at baseline. This chain is built from TRBV2 and TRBJ1-6; the D gene assignment is ambiguous. The source is a human donor with classical Hodgkin lymphoma. CDR3 loop: CATNGINGDYNSPLHF. The DNA sequence is TGTGCCACCAATGGAATCAACGGAGACTATAATTCACCCCTCCACTTT. Supplemented by the reference TRBV2 and TRBJ1-6 proteins around the CDR3, the complete variable domain is EPEVTQTPSHQVTQMGQEVILRCVPISNHLYFYWYRQILGQKVEFLVSFYNNEISEKSEIFDDQFSVERPDGSNFTLKIRSTKLEDSAMYFCATNGINGDYNSPLHFGNGTRLTVT.